This T cell receptor beta chain came from a study of cytomegalovirus exposure and HLA in healthy donors. Study-wide results and limits: A later analysis found common viral pathogens apparently linked to several of the most significant clusters. Relative to the approximately 700-donor mean, N-insertions were reportedly fewer in an Asian-associated ancestry cluster in a later analysis.

Vbeta (60) and Jbeta (13) primers were used in the PCR. Sequencing used immunoSEQ multiplex PCR; TCRdb keeps in-frame clones, though not all of them. Here the sample spans some 130,000 clones, 80% being singletons. Between the trimmed V and J ends, which lost 3 bases and 3 bases, there was a span of 9 bases. This CDR3 spans 13 amino acids. The germline gives CDR1 SGHNT, CDR2 YYREEE (reference sequence). Comment on this clone: Its antigen is undetermined.

Sequenced: PBMCs. V gene TRBV5-4 combines with J gene TRBJ1-1; tentatively, D is TRBD1 (5 bases). This sequence originates from a man aged 25-40 years in good health and CMV-seronegative. The CDR3 is CASSSPGDTEAFF. The CDR3, as DNA: TGTGCCAGCAGCTCCCCGGGGGACACTGAAGCTTTCTTT. Filled out from reference TRBV5-4 and TRBJ1-1, the complete variable domain reads ETGVTQSPTHLIKTRGQQVTLRCSSQSGHNTVSWYQQALGQGPQFIFQYYREEENGRGNFPPRFSGLQFPNYSSELNVNALELDDSALYLCASSSPGDTEAFFGQGTRLTVV.